The 9 T cell receptor beta chains given below trace back to one sample, sequenced in a study of cytomegalovirus exposure and HLA in healthy donors. This PCR relied on a set of 60 Vbeta primers and 13 Jbeta primers. The method was immunoSEQ multiplex PCR; TCRdb's version includes in-frame clones alone and lacks a portion of them. In the table there are over 150,000 clones, roughly 80% of which are singletons. The sequenced material came from PBMCs. These receptors were taken from a woman between 45 and 60 years old in good health and CMV-seronegative.

The V and J genes are TRBV27 and TRBJ1-5; 7 bases are a match to TRBD1. Germline V gene data show CDR1 as MNHEY and CDR2 as SMNVEV (reference sequence). After removal of 5 bases from V and 0 bases from J, the junction contained 13 bases not matched to a gene. This CDR3 contains 18 residues. CDR3 nucleotides: TGTGCCAGCAGTATCCAGGGAGCAGGGGGGTATAGCAATCAGCCCCAGCATTTT. Translation gives CASSIQGAGGYSNQPQHF.

The chain has TRBV7-9 and TRBJ2-4; possible D gene TRBD1, 5 bases. V lost 1 base to trimming and J lost 0 bases, with 10 bases between them. The CDR3 length is 16 residues. CDR1 is SEHNR, CDR2 FQNEAQ, per germline (reference sequence). CDR3 in amino acids: CASSLGTKSAKNIQYF. In nucleotides, the CDR3 is TGTGCCAGCAGCTTAGGGACAAAGTCAGCCAAAAACATTCAGTACTTC.

V usage is TRBV29-1 and J usage is TRBJ2-5, with a weak D call TRBD1 (6 bases). The CDR3 is made up of 13 amino acids. The germline V and J ends were trimmed by 4 bases and 2 bases, with 11 bases remaining between them. Germline assignment: CDR1 SQVTM and CDR2 ANQGSEA. CDR3 sequence (DNA): TGCAGCGTTGGGGGGACACGACAAGAGACCCAGTACTTC. This translates into CSVGGTRQETQYF.

This chain connects TRBV5-4 to TRBJ2-7, with a tentative D call TRBD2 (7 bases). From germline, CDR1 is SGHNT and CDR2 YYREEE (reference sequence). Trimming pared 2 bases from V and 5 bases from J, leaving 17 bases between. The CDR3 has 15 residues. In DNA form, the CDR3 reads TGTGCCAGCAGCTTTAGGGGGGGGCTCGGAAACGAGCAGTACTTC. It yields the protein CASSFRGGLGNEQYF.

The chain carries TRBV9 and TRBJ2-3; 10 bases align to TRBD2. V lost 3 bases and J lost 5; bases outside the gene matches: 6. The CDR3 contains 15 residues. CDR1 is SGDLS, CDR2 YYNGEE, per germline. In nucleotides, the CDR3 is TGTGCCAGCAGCGGTAGCGGGGGGACGGTAGATACGCAGTATTTT. As protein: CASSGSGGTVDTQYF.

The table lists this clone with a few counts. The V and J genes are TRBV5-1 and TRBJ1-2; the match to TRBD1 covers 8 bases. In germline, CDR1 is SGHRS, CDR2 YFSETQ. The CDR3 is made up of 15 amino acids. V lost 4 bases to trimming and J lost 8 bases; unmatched junction nucleotides: 13. CDR3 nucleotide sequence: TGCGCCAGCAGCCACGGACTGGGACAGGCGCTGGGCTACACCTTC. Translation: CASSHGLGQALGYTF.

The chain links TRBV18 to TRBJ1-1, with D perhaps TRBD1 (6 bases). This CDR3 spans 15 amino acids. The V end lost 5 bases, the J end lost 1 base, and 14 bases lay between the germline ends. Germline V gives CDR1 KGHSH, CDR2 LQKENI. Written as DNA, the CDR3 is TGTGCCAGCTCAACGCGGACAGAAGGGAACACTGAAGCTTTCTTT. It codes for CASSTRTEGNTEAFF.

This sequence joins TRBV5-6 and TRBJ2-2, with 7 bases that match TRBD1. Per germline, CDR1 SGHDT and CDR2 YYEEEE. CDR3 length: 15 amino acids. Losses at the gene ends were 0 bases for V and 3 bases for J; bases not matched to a gene: 2. DNA of the CDR3: TGTGCCAGCAGCTTGGTAGGGGGCGACACCGGGGAGCTGTTTTTT. This sequence encodes CASSLVGGDTGELFF.

In DNA, the CDR3 is TGCGCCAGCAGCTCCTCTCCAGGGGGCCTGGAGACCCAGTACTTC. Translating gives CASSSSPGGLETQYF. The rearrangement joins TRBV5-1 to TRBJ2-5; 8 bases match TRBD1. Per the germline V gene, CDR1 is SGHRS and CDR2 is YFSETQ. CDR3 length: 15 residues. Trimming removed 3 bases from V and 5 bases from J; junction bases left unmatched: 9. Supplemented by reference TRBV5-1 and TRBJ2-5, the full variable domain reads KAGVTQTPRYLIKTRGQQVTLSCSPISGHRSVSWYQQTPGQGLQFLFEYFSETQRNKGNFPGRFSGRQFSNSRSEMNVSTLELGDSALYLCASSSSPGGLETQYFGPGTRLLVL.